A selection of T cell receptor beta chains follows, all from one sample in a study of shared clonotypes between healthy human individuals. TCRdb's copy holds only in-frame clones and misses some; the assay was immunoSEQ multiplex PCR. Of under 1,900,000 clones in the sample, around 98.5% were seen once. Sample: naive CD4+ T cells sorted from blood. The source of these receptors is a man younger than 45 in good health. Each CDR3 is given with its conserved first and last residue. D genes are given only for firm matches. Not every row has a clone size; where given, it reads once, few, many or a size class.

DNA: TGTGCCAGCAGCGTAGGGGGTAGCGGGGCGACCTACGAGCAGTACTTC; CDR3: CASSVGGSGATYEQYF; D: TRBD2; size: .; J: TRBJ2-7; V: TRBV9
DNA: TGTGCCAGCAGCCTTTCCAGGGGCGGCGAGCAGTACTTC; CDR3: CASSLSRGGEQYF; D: .; size: .; J: TRBJ2-7; V: TRBV9
DNA: TGTGCCAGCAGTGACACGGGGGGTGGCAATCAGCCCCAGCATTTT; CDR3: CASSDTGGGNQPQHF; D: .; size: .; J: TRBJ1-5; V: TRBV6-4
DNA: TGTGTCGCCACCGTAATGAACACCGGGGAGCTGTTTTTT; CDR3: CVATVMNTGELFF; D: .; size: .; J: TRBJ2-2; V: TRBV6-6
DNA: TGTGCCAGCAGCAGGGACAGACAAGAGACCCAGTACTTC; CDR3: CASSRDRQETQYF; D: TRBD1; size: .; J: TRBJ2-5; V: TRBV5-4
DNA: TGTGCCAGCAGCTTGGCAATCCTCTCTAGCGGCTCTAGCACAGATACGCAGTATTTT; CDR3: CASSLAILSSGSSTDTQYF; D: TRBD2; size: .; J: TRBJ2-3; V: TRBV5-8
DNA: TGTGCCAGCAGCTTAGATGGGACTAGCGGGAGGGAGACCCAGTACTTC; CDR3: CASSLDGTSGRETQYF; D: TRBD2; size: .; J: TRBJ2-5; V: TRBV7-2
DNA: TGTGCCAGCAGCATCCCCGGGACAGGGAGCTACGAGCAGTACTTC; CDR3: CASSIPGTGSYEQYF; D: TRBD1; size: .; J: TRBJ2-7; V: TRBV5-4
DNA: TGTGCCAGCAGCTTAAACGGCCGCCACGGAGAGACCCAGTACTTC; CDR3: CASSLNGRHGETQYF; D: .; size: .; J: TRBJ2-5; V: TRBV11-2
DNA: TGCGCCAGCAGTGAGTCCGGACTAGCGGGCTACAATGAGCAGTTCTTC; CDR3: CASSESGLAGYNEQFF; D: TRBD2; size: .; J: TRBJ2-1; V: TRBV10-1
DNA: TGTGCCAGCAGCCAACCCCCGGGGTCCCCCTCCTTC; CDR3: CASSQPPGSPSF; D: .; size: .; J: TRBJ2-7; V: TRBV7-8
DNA: TGCGCCAGCAGCTTGGACGAGGAGACCCAGTACTTC; CDR3: CASSLDEETQYF; D: .; size: .; J: TRBJ2-5; V: TRBV5-1
DNA: TGTGCCAGCAAACTTACGGTCTCTGGGGCCAACGTCCTGACTTTC; CDR3: CASKLTVSGANVLTF; D: .; size: .; J: TRBJ2-6; V: TRBV6-6
DNA: TGTGCCAGTAGTCCGGCCATCCTATCTCGACAGGGGGAGCAGTTCTTC; CDR3: CASSPAILSRQGEQFF; D: TRBD1; size: .; J: TRBJ2-1; V: TRBV19
DNA: TGTGCCACCAGCAGAGATGTGGATCGAGGCTACACCTTC; CDR3: CATSRDVDRGYTF; D: .; size: .; J: TRBJ1-2; V: TRBV15
DNA: TGCAGCGGAAGGGACGGCCATGTGGGTCAAGCTTTCTTT; CDR3: CSGRDGHVGQAFF; D: .; size: .; J: TRBJ1-1; V: TRBV29-1
DNA: TGCGCCAGCAGCTTGGGGGGACTAGCGGGAGTGTCAGGGACAGATACGCAGTATTTT; CDR3: CASSLGGLAGVSGTDTQYF; D: TRBD2; size: once; J: TRBJ2-3; V: TRBV5-1
DNA: TGTGCCAGCAGTTCCGGGACAGGGGGTAAGCAGTACTTC; CDR3: CASSSGTGGKQYF; D: TRBD1; size: .; J: TRBJ2-7; V: TRBV28
DNA: TGCGCCAGCAGCCAAGCCCCCCTGAACACTGAAGCTTTCTTT; CDR3: CASSQAPLNTEAFF; D: .; size: .; J: TRBJ1-1; V: TRBV4-1
DNA: TGCAGCGTCCGGGGGGCAGGGGCGAACCAAGAGACCCAGTACTTC; CDR3: CSVRGAGANQETQYF; D: .; size: .; J: TRBJ2-5; V: TRBV29-1
DNA: TGTGCCAGCAGCTTGGGACTAGCGGGGCCAAGCTCCTACGAGCAGTACTTC; CDR3: CASSLGLAGPSSYEQYF; D: TRBD2; size: .; J: TRBJ2-7; V: TRBV5-4
DNA: TGTGCCAGCAGCCAAACCCAGGGTTACGAGCAGTACTTC; CDR3: CASSQTQGYEQYF; D: .; size: .; J: TRBJ2-7; V: TRBV7-9
DNA: TGTGCCAGCAGCAAAGGACTAGCGGCTTACAATGAGCAGTTCTTC; CDR3: CASSKGLAAYNEQFF; D: TRBD2; size: .; J: TRBJ2-1; V: TRBV7-3
DNA: TGTGCCATCAGCCCCGATTCAGGGTGGAACACTGAAGCTTTCTTT; CDR3: CAISPDSGWNTEAFF; D: .; size: .; J: TRBJ1-1; V: TRBV10-3
DNA: TGTGCCAGCAGCAGGACAGGGGGAGGACAGCCCCAGCATTTT; CDR3: CASSRTGGGQPQHF; D: TRBD1; size: .; J: TRBJ1-5; V: TRBV7-2
DNA: TGTGCCAGCTCACCCTCCAAGCCTAACAATGAGCAGTTCTTC; CDR3: CASSPSKPNNEQFF; D: .; size: .; J: TRBJ2-1; V: TRBV18
DNA: TGTGCCAGCAGCGTCGGGGTAGCCTACGAGCAGTACTTC; CDR3: CASSVGVAYEQYF; D: .; size: .; J: TRBJ2-7; V: TRBV9
DNA: TGTGCCAGCAGCTCGGCACAGGGGTATGGAGGAGCAGCTTTCTTT; CDR3: CASSSAQGYGGAAFF; D: TRBD1; size: .; J: TRBJ1-1; V: TRBV5-4